Listed below are T cell receptor beta chains from one sample, sequenced in a study of follicular helper T cells after annual influenza vaccination. Clones were read by immunoSEQ multiplex PCR, and TCRdb kept only the in-frame ones, dropping some. The repertoire holds 8,500 to 9,000 clones, with about 81% as singletons. The sample consisted of CXCR5+ CD38- circulating T follicular helper cells from blood, taken 7 days after influenza vaccination. These TCRs come from an adult who received the influenza vaccine. Both conserved end residues are part of each CDR3. D genes are given only for firm matches. Some rows mark clone size as missing; the rest say once, few, many or name a class of expanded clone.

v_call: TRBV7-2
clone_size: NA
d_call: NA
j_call: TRBJ2-5
cdr3_nt: TGTGCCAGCAGCCCCTCTACAGAGTACCAAGAGACCCAGTACTTC
cdr3_aa: CASSPSTEYQETQYF

v_call: TRBV11-3
clone_size: NA
d_call: NA
j_call: TRBJ1-5
cdr3_nt: TGTGCCAGCAGCTCCTACGATAATCAGCCCCAGCATTTT
cdr3_aa: CASSSYDNQPQHF

v_call: TRBV10-2
clone_size: NA
d_call: NA
j_call: TRBJ1-1
cdr3_nt: TGCGCCAGCAAAGGGCCAGACACTGAAGCTTTCTTT
cdr3_aa: CASKGPDTEAFF

v_call: TRBV7-2
clone_size: NA
d_call: NA
j_call: TRBJ2-2
cdr3_nt: TGTGCCAGCAGCTCCAAGACAGGATACTCCGGGGAGCTGTTTTTT
cdr3_aa: CASSSKTGYSGELFF

v_call: TRBV6-6
clone_size: NA
d_call: TRBD2
j_call: TRBJ2-1
cdr3_nt: TGTGCCAGCAGTTATAGCGGGGGTACCTACAATGAGCAGTTCTTC
cdr3_aa: CASSYSGGTYNEQFF

v_call: TRBV9
clone_size: NA
d_call: NA
j_call: TRBJ2-2
cdr3_nt: TGTGCCAGCAGCGTATTGGGGGCCGGGGAGCTGTTTTTT
cdr3_aa: CASSVLGAGELFF

v_call: TRBV2
clone_size: NA
d_call: TRBD1
j_call: TRBJ2-2
cdr3_nt: TGTGCCAGCAGTTGGACAGGGTTTGAGACCGGGGAGCTGTTTTTT
cdr3_aa: CASSWTGFETGELFF

v_call: TRBV19
clone_size: once
d_call: NA
j_call: TRBJ1-5
cdr3_nt: TGTGCCAGTAGTATAGGAGGGAACATACGATATAGCAATCAGCCCCAGCATTTT
cdr3_aa: CASSIGGNIRYSNQPQHF

v_call: TRBV15
clone_size: NA
d_call: NA
j_call: TRBJ1-1
cdr3_nt: TGTGCCACCAGCAGAGGACGGTGGAACACTGAAGCTTTCTTT
cdr3_aa: CATSRGRWNTEAFF

v_call: TRBV2
clone_size: NA
d_call: NA
j_call: TRBJ1-1
cdr3_nt: TGTGCCATGAGCGCGGAGGCGAACACTGAAGCTTTCTTT
cdr3_aa: CAMSAEANTEAFF

v_call: TRBV29-1
clone_size: NA
d_call: NA
j_call: TRBJ1-2
cdr3_nt: TGCAGCGTTGGGACAGATGAGGGCTACACCTTC
cdr3_aa: CSVGTDEGYTF

v_call: TRBV5-1
clone_size: NA
d_call: NA
j_call: TRBJ2-3
cdr3_nt: TGCGCCAGCAGCGACGGGGCCACAGATACGCAGTATTTT
cdr3_aa: CASSDGATDTQYF

v_call: TRBV29-1
clone_size: NA
d_call: NA
j_call: TRBJ2-5
cdr3_nt: TGCAGCGCGGAACGGAGCAGTGGAGAGACCCAGTACTTC
cdr3_aa: CSAERSSGETQYF

v_call: TRBV6-6
clone_size: NA
d_call: NA
j_call: TRBJ2-2
cdr3_nt: TGTGCCAGCAGTTACTCGGAGGGAGGGGGCACCGGGGAGCTGTTTTTT
cdr3_aa: CASSYSEGGGTGELFF

v_call: TRBV20-1
clone_size: NA
d_call: NA
j_call: TRBJ1-1
cdr3_nt: TGCAGTGCTTCCGGGAACACTGAAGCTTTCTTT
cdr3_aa: CSASGNTEAFF

v_call: TRBV7-2
clone_size: NA
d_call: NA
j_call: TRBJ1-5
cdr3_nt: TGTGCCAGCAGCTTGGACACAGGGACACAGCCCCAGCATTTT
cdr3_aa: CASSLDTGTQPQHF

v_call: TRBV19
clone_size: NA
d_call: NA
j_call: TRBJ1-1
cdr3_nt: TGTGCCAGTAGTATAGATAAGGCAGGGCCTGAAGCTTTCTTT
cdr3_aa: CASSIDKAGPEAFF

v_call: TRBV9
clone_size: NA
d_call: NA
j_call: TRBJ1-5
cdr3_nt: TGTGCCAGCAGCGTAGGGGACAGCAATCAGCCCCAGCATTTT
cdr3_aa: CASSVGDSNQPQHF

v_call: TRBV5-5
clone_size: NA
d_call: TRBD1
j_call: TRBJ2-1
cdr3_nt: TGTGCCAGCAGCTGGGGACAGGGAACCTACAATGAGCAGTTCTTC
cdr3_aa: CASSWGQGTYNEQFF

v_call: TRBV1
clone_size: once
d_call: NA
j_call: TRBJ2-6
cdr3_nt: TGCACCAGCAGTGTTCGTTGTTTGTGCCAAAGTCGGGCCAACGTCCTGACTTTC
cdr3_aa: CTSSVRCLCQSRANVLTF

v_call: TRBV6-6
clone_size: NA
d_call: NA
j_call: TRBJ1-1
cdr3_nt: TGTGCCAGCAGTCCACAGGTGAGCACTGAAGCTTTCTTT
cdr3_aa: CASSPQVSTEAFF

v_call: TRBV28
clone_size: once
d_call: NA
j_call: TRBJ2-5
cdr3_nt: TGTGCCAGCAGCTTCCCCGCAGGGGGGACGGAGACCCAGTACTTC
cdr3_aa: CASSFPAGGTETQYF

v_call: TRBV2
clone_size: NA
d_call: TRBD1
j_call: TRBJ2-7
cdr3_nt: TGTGCCAGCAGGGTTACCGGGACAGGGCTGTACTTC
cdr3_aa: CASRVTGTGLYF

v_call: TRBV2
clone_size: NA
d_call: NA
j_call: TRBJ2-3
cdr3_nt: TGTGCCAGCAGTAGGGACAAGGTAGCGCAGTATTTT
cdr3_aa: CASSRDKVAQYF

v_call: TRBV7-8
clone_size: NA
d_call: TRBD1
j_call: TRBJ1-4
cdr3_nt: TGTGCCAGCAGCTTAACCAGGGGGGATGAAAAACTGTTTTTT
cdr3_aa: CASSLTRGDEKLFF

v_call: TRBV9
clone_size: NA
d_call: TRBD2
j_call: TRBJ2-1
cdr3_nt: TGTGCCTCAAGTGCGACTAGCGGGGGGGCCGGAGAGTTCTTC
cdr3_aa: CASSATSGGAGEFF

v_call: TRBV11-2
clone_size: NA
d_call: NA
j_call: TRBJ1-4
cdr3_nt: TGTGCCAGCAGCTTAGGCGGGGGCCGGGTAGTTGAAAAACTGTTTTTT
cdr3_aa: CASSLGGGRVVEKLFF

v_call: TRBV18
clone_size: NA
d_call: TRBD1
j_call: TRBJ2-7
cdr3_nt: TGTGCCAGCTCAAGGACAGGGGGCGGTGAGCAGTACTTC
cdr3_aa: CASSRTGGGEQYF

v_call: TRBV5-4
clone_size: NA
d_call: NA
j_call: TRBJ2-1
cdr3_nt: TGTGCCAGCAGCCCGGTGGGGGTCTCCTACAATGAGCAGTTCTTC
cdr3_aa: CASSPVGVSYNEQFF

v_call: TRBV29-1
clone_size: NA
d_call: TRBD2
j_call: TRBJ2-3
cdr3_nt: TGCAGCGTGGCCGGACTAGCGGGGGCAGATACGCAGTATTTT
cdr3_aa: CSVAGLAGADTQYF

v_call: TRBV7-2
clone_size: NA
d_call: NA
j_call: TRBJ2-2
cdr3_nt: TGTGCCAGCAGCTTATTTGGTCAAATAGCCGGGGAGCTGTTTTTT
cdr3_aa: CASSLFGQIAGELFF

v_call: TRBV18
clone_size: NA
d_call: NA
j_call: TRBJ2-7
cdr3_nt: TGTGCCAGCTCACCAGGCTACGAGCAGTACTTC
cdr3_aa: CASSPGYEQYF

v_call: TRBV19
clone_size: few
d_call: TRBD1
j_call: TRBJ1-5
cdr3_nt: TGTGCCAGTACCTTATCAGGGGGTGGTTATCAGCCCCAGCATTTT
cdr3_aa: CASTLSGGGYQPQHF

v_call: TRBV27
clone_size: NA
d_call: NA
j_call: TRBJ2-5
cdr3_nt: TGTGCCAGCAGGGGTAGCGTAGAGACCCAGTACTTC
cdr3_aa: CASRGSVETQYF

v_call: TRBV28
clone_size: NA
d_call: TRBD2
j_call: TRBJ2-5
cdr3_nt: TGTGCCAGCAGTTTAGGCGGGGGGGATAGGACCCAGTACTTC
cdr3_aa: CASSLGGGDRTQYF

v_call: TRBV28
clone_size: NA
d_call: NA
j_call: TRBJ1-6
cdr3_nt: TGTGCCAGCGTGGCCAATAATTCACCCCTCCACTTT
cdr3_aa: CASVANNSPLHF

v_call: TRBV7-9
clone_size: NA
d_call: TRBD1
j_call: TRBJ1-6
cdr3_nt: TGTGCCAGCAGCTTAGTGCAGGGGGCTCGAAATTCACCCCTCCACTTT
cdr3_aa: CASSLVQGARNSPLHF

v_call: TRBV29-1
clone_size: NA
d_call: NA
j_call: TRBJ1-1
cdr3_nt: TGCAGCGTTGACGGGAACACTGAAGCTTTCTTT
cdr3_aa: CSVDGNTEAFF

v_call: TRBV7-8
clone_size: NA
d_call: NA
j_call: TRBJ2-5
cdr3_nt: TGTGCCAGCAGCTTATTTGGGTTGGAGACCCAGTACTTC
cdr3_aa: CASSLFGLETQYF

v_call: TRBV9
clone_size: NA
d_call: TRBD1
j_call: TRBJ2-3
cdr3_nt: TGTGCCAGCAGCGTAGATGTTGGGACAGGCACAGATACGCAGTATTTT
cdr3_aa: CASSVDVGTGTDTQYF

v_call: TRBV21-1
clone_size: NA
d_call: NA
j_call: TRBJ2-5
cdr3_nt: TGTGCCAGCAGCAAAAGCGAGGGGTCCCAGTACTTC
cdr3_aa: CASSKSEGSQYF

v_call: TRBV7-2
clone_size: NA
d_call: TRBD2
j_call: TRBJ2-3
cdr3_nt: TGTGCCAGCAGCTTATTTAGTAGCGGGGGACCCACAGATACGCAGTATTTT
cdr3_aa: CASSLFSSGGPTDTQYF

v_call: TRBV11-2
clone_size: NA
d_call: NA
j_call: TRBJ2-1
cdr3_nt: TGTGCCAGCAGCCTCAGGGTCACTGAGCAGTTCTTC
cdr3_aa: CASSLRVTEQFF

v_call: TRBV7-9
clone_size: NA
d_call: NA
j_call: TRBJ2-7
cdr3_nt: TGTGCCAGCAGCTACCTAGCAGGGGGGGAGCAGTACTTC
cdr3_aa: CASSYLAGGEQYF